Each of the 11 T cell receptor beta chains below was sequenced from the same sample in a study of beta chain features in type 1 diabetes listed by TCRdb under 2018. The library relied on the immunoSEQ multiplex PCR assay. The High Capacity cDNA Reverse Transcription Kit was used to reverse transcribe all of the isolated RNA, meaning that expressed TCRB transcripts were what got sequenced. As stored in TCRdb, this immuneACCESS dataset retains in-frame rearrangements with V and J assigned. A fraction of the clones does not appear; measured against another copy, unresolved V genes explain less than half of the discrepancy, and the remainder lacks a known reason. Present in this sample are about 140,000 clones, less than 9% of which were seen just once. Roughly 1.5% of the sample is in the top ten clones. Sequences were obtained from central memory CD4+ T cells from blood. These TCRs come from a woman aged 25 to 39 in good health.

This clone came up a few times. The V call is TRBV5-6, the J call TRBJ1-5, with D tentatively TRBD1 (6 bases). The CDR3 covers 16 residues. Germline values: CDR1 SGHDT, CDR2 YYEEEE. Deletions cut 3 bases from V and 2 bases from J, with 15 bases between. Here the CDR3 DNA reads TGTGCCAGCAGCTCATTGACAGGTTCGGGCAATCAGCCCCAGCATTTT. Translation: CASSSLTGSGNQPQHF.

This clone has at least ten counts. The CDR3 protein is CASSSQGVGANVLTF. CDR3 coding DNA: TGTGCCAGTAGTTCCCAGGGGGTAGGGGCCAACGTCCTGACTTTC. The gene calls are TRBV19 and TRBJ2-6; 7 positions match TRBD1. Losses at the gene ends were 5 bases for V and 4 bases for J; bases not matched to a gene: 5. The CDR3 has 15 residues. Germline CDR1 LNHDA, CDR2 SQIVND (reference sequence).

This clone was observed at least ten times. This chain uses TRBV4-2 with TRBJ2-1, with 8 bases aligning to TRBD1. Germline V lookup: CDR1 LGHNA, CDR2 YNFKEQ. V shed 0 bases and J 8 bases; nucleotides not matched to a gene: 9. CDR3 length equals 16 residues. The CDR3 loop reads CASSQEWTGMGYEQFF. In DNA form, the CDR3 reads TGTGCCAGCAGCCAAGAGTGGACAGGGATGGGCTATGAGCAGTTCTTC.

The CDR3 sequence: CASREGANPNTGELFF. Here the CDR3 DNA reads TGTGCCAGCAGGGAGGGGGCGAACCCGAACACCGGGGAGCTGTTTTTT. The chain combines TRBV2 with TRBJ2-2; possible D gene TRBD1, 7 bases. There are 16 residues in the CDR3. CDR1 is SNHLY, CDR2 FYNNEI, per germline. Trimming left V 6 bases short and J 0 bases short, with 14 bases between.

This clone was seen a handful of times. Distinct nucleotide sequences in the sample also encode this CDR3. This sequence joins TRBV5-1 and TRBJ2-5; D gene unclear. The CDR3 contains 11 residues. Germline lookup yields CDR1 SGHRS and CDR2 YFSETQ. Trimming left V 5 bases short and J 4 bases short, with 6 bases between. CDR3 residues: CASRLRETQYF. The CDR3 DNA follows: TGCGCCAGCAGACTTCGAGAGACCCAGTACTTC.

This clone turned up a few times. The chain is built from TRBV7-3 and TRBJ2-3, with D possibly being TRBD1 (6 bases). Germline CDR1 is SGHTA and CDR2 is FQGTGA. The CDR3 is 13 residues long. V lost 5 bases to trimming and J lost 4 bases, with 10 bases between them. For the CDR3, the DNA is TGTGCCAGCAGCCGACAGGTCCCAGATACGCAGTATTTT. Translating gives CASSRQVPDTQYF.

V usage is TRBV20-1 and J usage is TRBJ2-1; maybe TRBD1 (5 bases). From germline, CDR1 is DFQATT and CDR2 SNEGSKA (reference sequence). The CDR3 has 11 amino acids. The CDR3: CSPARGNEQFF. The CDR3, as DNA: TGCAGCCCAGCAAGGGGCAATGAGCAGTTCTTC.

The chain employs TRBV28 and TRBJ2-4, with 8 positions matching TRBD2. The length of the CDR3 is 15 residues. CDR1 is MDHEN and CDR2 is SYDVKM in the germline V gene. V was pared by 4 bases and J by 8 bases, with 10 bases of the junction left unmatched. The CDR3 DNA reads as TGTGCCAGCAGTTCCCGGGTAGCGGGATATGACATTCAGTACTTC. It yields the protein CASSSRVAGYDIQYF.

This clone was picked up a small number of times. The CDR3, as DNA: TGCAGCGCCGGGACTAGCGCGTCCGTGTACCAAGAGACCCAGTACTTC. As protein: CSAGTSASVYQETQYF. The genes are TRBV29-1 and TRBJ2-5; 10 bases line up with TRBD2. This CDR3 contains 16 residues. In germline, CDR1 is SQVTM, CDR2 ANQGSEA. The V and J ends lost 7 bases and 0 bases, in that order; junction bases with no gene match: 11.

The chain joins TRBV27 to TRBJ2-7; 8 bases are a match to TRBD1. Trimming cost V 4 bases and J 7 bases; bases outside gene matches: 9. The CDR3 is made up of 14 amino acids. Germline V gene data show CDR1 as MNHEY and CDR2 as SMNVEV (reference sequence). The CDR3 DNA is TGTGCCAGCAGTTCCCAGGGGGCGCGAGGGGAGCAGTACTTC. Protein: CASSSQGARGEQYF.

This chain joins TRBV9 and TRBJ1-4, with D possibly matching TRBD1 (5 bases). The germline V gene has CDR1 SGDLS and CDR2 YYNGEE. Trimming shortened V by 0 bases and J by 7 bases, and 7 bases separated the two germline ends. This CDR3 is built from 13 residues. The CDR3 here is CASSVAGGEKLFF. In DNA, the CDR3 is TGTGCCAGCAGCGTAGCGGGGGGTGAAAAACTGTTTTTT.